Listed here are 8 T cell receptor beta chains from one sample, sequenced in a study of cytotoxic CD8 clonotypes in ibrutinib-treated CLL. Some clones are missing from TCRdb's copy, which holds only in-frame ones; the method was immunoSEQ multiplex PCR. This table has some 61,000 clones, approximately 71% appearing once. The source material was PBMCs, sampled after 12 months of ibrutinib treatment. All receptors come from a human donor with chronic lymphocytic leukemia.

The genes are TRBV27 and TRBJ2-1, with 8 bases fitting TRBD2. CDR1 MNHEY and CDR2 SMNVEV come from the germline V gene (reference sequence). V dropped 3 bases and J dropped 3; count of bases not matched to a gene: 1. The CDR3 loop spans 14 amino acids. CDR3 region: CASSFSGVYNEQFF. Here the CDR3 DNA reads TGTGCCAGCAGTTTTAGCGGGGTCTACAATGAGCAGTTCTTC.

Only one count was recorded for this clone. The rearrangement joins TRBV18 to TRBJ2-3; TRBD1 agrees at 7 bases. With V trimmed by 5 bases and J by 4 bases, 3 bases remained unmatched. Germline CDR1 reads KGHSH; CDR2 reads LQKENI. The CDR3 spans 13 residues. The CDR3 loop reads CASSTGQADTQYF. The DNA of the CDR3 is TGTGCCAGCTCAACTGGACAGGCAGATACGCAGTATTTT.

This clone was found a few times. The gene calls are TRBV18 and TRBJ2-7; 7 bases are shared with TRBD1. Germline lookup yields CDR1 KGHSH and CDR2 LQKENI. Trimming removed 3 bases from V and 2 bases from J; junction bases left unmatched: 4. The CDR3 length is 14 residues. CDR3 nucleotides: TGTGCCAGCTCACCCGGGACAGCTGCCTACGAGCAGTACTTC. Residues: CASSPGTAAYEQYF.

This clone was observed a handful of times. The chain joins TRBV7-9 to TRBJ1-1; weak D call: TRBD1 (5 bases). The V gene's germline CDR1 is SEHNR and CDR2 FQNEAQ (reference sequence). V shed 4 bases and J shed 6 bases, with 15 bases lying between them. The CDR3 has 14 residues. This chain's CDR3 is CASSSERLTAEAFF. CDR3 DNA sequence: TGTGCCAGCAGCTCCGAACGGTTGACAGCTGAAGCTTTCTTT.

This chain links TRBV30 with TRBJ1-2; a weak D match, TRBD1 (5 bases). The CDR3 sequence is 13 residues long. Germline CDR1 and CDR2: GTSNPN and SVGIG (reference sequence). V gave up 2 bases and J gave up 6 bases, with 13 bases separating them. CDR3 amino acids: CAWSIGAGHGYTF. The CDR3 nucleotides are TGTGCCTGGAGTATAGGGGCTGGGCATGGCTACACCTTC.

This clone was seen only a few times. This rearrangement joins TRBV7-2 to TRBJ1-3; D possibly corresponds to TRBD1 (6 bases). CDR1 and CDR2 from the germline V gene are SGHTA and FQGNSA. V lost 4 bases and J lost 2, with 18 bases in between. There are 17 residues in the CDR3. In DNA form, the CDR3 reads TGTGCCAGCAGCTCCAACTCTGGGAGGGGGACTGGAAACACCATATATTTT. This codes for CASSSNSGRGTGNTIYF.

The CDR3 DNA reads as TGTGCCTGGAGTGTACGGCGGGGCCAGCAGTTCTTC. Amino acids: CAWSVRRGQQFF. J is TRBJ2-1 and V is TRBV30, with D perhaps TRBD2 (6 bases). Trimming took off 0 bases at V and 11 bases at J, with 11 bases between the two ends. Germline V gene lookup returns CDR1 GTSNPN and CDR2 SVGIG (reference sequence). The CDR3 is 12 residues long.

The CDR3 loop reads CTSSQDGQGRTF. In DNA, the CDR3 is TGCACCAGCAGCCAAGACGGACAGGGGAGGACCTTC. This chain connects TRBV1 to TRBJ1-2; TRBD1 reflects the table's D call only, with no check against the DNA. TRBV1 is a pseudogene locus. The CDR3 consists of 12 residues.